The entry below gives a single T cell receptor (beta chain) sequence along with its context. What it binds is unknown. These data come from a study of cytomegalovirus exposure and HLA in healthy donors. Overall study results and limits: As a later analysis revealed, the rate of TCR association differed by HLA locus, with DRB1 most and HLA-C fewest. Researchers reportedly found TCR beta sequences accurately predicted most subjects' HLA-A and HLA-B alleles.

PCR amplification relied on 60 Vbeta primers (plus 13 Jbeta primers). Data came from immunoSEQ multiplex PCR; TCRdb stores just in-frame clones and leaves some out. Recorded here are approximately 45,000 clones; the top ten clones represent about a sixth. This receptor was identified in a male donor in good health and CMV-seronegative. Input material: PBMCs.

CDR3 protein: CASSQDLGIGSSYNSPLHF. Here the CDR3 DNA reads TGCGCCAGCAGCCAAGATCTCGGTATTGGGAGCTCCTATAATTCACCCCTCCACTTT. J is TRBJ1-6 and V is TRBV4-3, with D unresolved. V was clipped by 0 bases and J by 0 bases, with 15 bases between them. This CDR3 comprises 19 residues. The V gene's germline CDR1 is LGHNA and CDR2 YSLEER.